This record looks at one T cell receptor (beta chain) sequence and its context. This entry belongs to a study of blood T cell repertoires in COVID-19. Study background: The study drew acute and convalescent COVID-19 samples from the United States, Italy and Spain.

The data were produced by immunoSEQ multiplex PCR, yet TCRdb's version contains in-frame clones alone and is incomplete. Among some 71,000 clones listed, 90% were seen once. Germline values: CDR1 SGHTA, CDR2 FQGNSA. The CDR3 totals 13 residues. Germline trimming cut 6 bases from V and 5 bases from J; bases unmatched to any gene: 4. Sequenced material: peripheral blood. The rearrangement uses TRBV7-2 and TRBJ2-5; 9 bases align to TRBD2. The TCR sequence derives from a woman between 18 and 29 years old with acute or convalescent COVID-19. The CDR3: CASSLGLAETQYF. CDR3 in DNA: TGTGCCAGCAGTCTCGGACTAGCGGAGACCCAGTACTTC. Based on the CDR3 plus reference TRBV7-2 and TRBJ2-5, the full variable domain is GAGVSQSPSNKVTEKGKDVELRCDPISGHTALYWYRQSLGQGLEFLIYFQGNSAPDKSGLPSDRFSAERTGGSVSTLTIQRTQQEDSAVYLCASSLGLAETQYFGPGTRLLVL.